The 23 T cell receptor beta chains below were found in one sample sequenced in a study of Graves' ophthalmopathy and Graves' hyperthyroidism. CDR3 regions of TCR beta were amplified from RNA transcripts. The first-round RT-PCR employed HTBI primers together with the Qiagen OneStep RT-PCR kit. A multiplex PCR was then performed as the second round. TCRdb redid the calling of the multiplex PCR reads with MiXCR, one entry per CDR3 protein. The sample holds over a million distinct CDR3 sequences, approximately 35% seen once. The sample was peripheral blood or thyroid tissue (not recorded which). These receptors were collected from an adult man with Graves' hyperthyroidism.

The CDR3 sequence: CASRPLWGENEKLFF. CDR3 nucleotide sequence: TGTGCCAGCAGACCCCTGTGGGGGGAGAATGAAAAACTGTTTTTT. The chain has TRBV11-2 and TRBJ1-4; possible D gene TRBD1, 5 bases. Per the germline V gene, CDR1 is SGHAT and CDR2 is FQNNGV. V shed 6 bases and J shed 5 bases, with 16 bases lying between them. The CDR3 is 15 amino acids.

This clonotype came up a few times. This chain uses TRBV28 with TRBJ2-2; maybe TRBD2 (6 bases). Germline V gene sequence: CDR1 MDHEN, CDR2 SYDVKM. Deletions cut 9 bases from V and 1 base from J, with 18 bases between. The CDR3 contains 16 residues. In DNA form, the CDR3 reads TGTGCCAGTCGTTCGGGAGACTGGGGGAACACCGGGGAGCTGTTTTTT. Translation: CASRSGDWGNTGELFF.

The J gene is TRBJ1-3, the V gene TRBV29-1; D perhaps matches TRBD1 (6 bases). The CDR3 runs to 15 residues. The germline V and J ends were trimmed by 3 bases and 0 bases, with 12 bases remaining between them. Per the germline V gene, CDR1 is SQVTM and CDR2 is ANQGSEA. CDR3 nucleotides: TGCAGCGTTGAGGGGGGGGCGAGCTCTGGAAACACCATATATTTT. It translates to CSVEGGASSGNTIYF.

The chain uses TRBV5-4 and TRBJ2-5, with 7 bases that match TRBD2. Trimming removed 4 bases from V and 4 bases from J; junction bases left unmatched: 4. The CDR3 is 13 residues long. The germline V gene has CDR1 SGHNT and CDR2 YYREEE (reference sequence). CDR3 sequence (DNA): TGTGCCAGCAGCGGCGGGACTACAGAGACCCAGTACTTC. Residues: CASSGGTTETQYF.

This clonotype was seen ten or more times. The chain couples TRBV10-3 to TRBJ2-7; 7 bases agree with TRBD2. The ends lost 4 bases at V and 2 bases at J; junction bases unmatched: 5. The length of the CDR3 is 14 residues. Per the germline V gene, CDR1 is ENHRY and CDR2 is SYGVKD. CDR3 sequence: CAISVGLPTYEQYF. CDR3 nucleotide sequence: TGTGCCATCAGTGTGGGACTACCAACCTACGAGCAGTACTTC.

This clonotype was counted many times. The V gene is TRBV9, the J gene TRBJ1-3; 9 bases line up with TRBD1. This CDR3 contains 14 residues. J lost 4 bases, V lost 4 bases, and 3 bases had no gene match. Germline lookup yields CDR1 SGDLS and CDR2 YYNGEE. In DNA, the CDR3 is TGTGCCAGCAGCTTGGGACAGGGCGGAAACACCATATATTTT. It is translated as CASSLGQGGNTIYF.

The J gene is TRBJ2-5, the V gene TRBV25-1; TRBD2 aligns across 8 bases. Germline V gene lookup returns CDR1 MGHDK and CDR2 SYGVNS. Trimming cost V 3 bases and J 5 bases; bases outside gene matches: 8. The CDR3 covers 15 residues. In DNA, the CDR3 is TGTGCCAGCAGTGAGTTAGCGGGGCCGGGTGAGACCCAGTACTTC. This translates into CASSELAGPGETQYF.

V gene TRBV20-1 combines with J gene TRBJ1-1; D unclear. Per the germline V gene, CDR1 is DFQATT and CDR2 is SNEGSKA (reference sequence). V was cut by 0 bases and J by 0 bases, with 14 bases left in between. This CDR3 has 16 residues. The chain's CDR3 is CSARDTPRLLNTEAFF. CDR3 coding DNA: TGCAGTGCTAGAGATACGCCGCGGTTGTTGAACACTGAAGCTTTCTTT.

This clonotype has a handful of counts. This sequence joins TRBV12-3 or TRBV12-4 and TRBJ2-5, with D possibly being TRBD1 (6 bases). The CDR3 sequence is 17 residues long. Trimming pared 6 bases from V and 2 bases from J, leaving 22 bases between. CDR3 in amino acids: CASRTTGPIDIQETQYF. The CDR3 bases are TGTGCCAGCAGGACGACAGGCCCCATAGATATTCAAGAGACCCAGTACTTC.

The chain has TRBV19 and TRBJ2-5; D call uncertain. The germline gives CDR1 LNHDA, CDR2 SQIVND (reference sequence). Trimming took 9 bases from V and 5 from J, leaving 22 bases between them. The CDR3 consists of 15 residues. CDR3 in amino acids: CASGKKTRSEETQYF. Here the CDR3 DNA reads TGTGCCAGCGGAAAAAAAACCAGGAGTGAGGAGACCCAGTACTTC.

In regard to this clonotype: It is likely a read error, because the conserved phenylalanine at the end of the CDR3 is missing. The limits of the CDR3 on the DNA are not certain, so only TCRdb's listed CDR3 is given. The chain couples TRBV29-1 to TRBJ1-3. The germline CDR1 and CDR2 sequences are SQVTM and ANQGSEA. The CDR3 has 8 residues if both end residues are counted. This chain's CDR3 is CSVEYGPY.

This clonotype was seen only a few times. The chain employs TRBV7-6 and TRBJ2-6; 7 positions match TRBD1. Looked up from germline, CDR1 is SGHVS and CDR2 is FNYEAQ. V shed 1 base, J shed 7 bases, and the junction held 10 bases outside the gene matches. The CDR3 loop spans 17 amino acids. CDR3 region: CASSLGGQGVGANVLTF. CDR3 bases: TGTGCCAGCAGCTTAGGCGGTCAGGGGGTTGGAGCCAACGTCCTGACTTTC.

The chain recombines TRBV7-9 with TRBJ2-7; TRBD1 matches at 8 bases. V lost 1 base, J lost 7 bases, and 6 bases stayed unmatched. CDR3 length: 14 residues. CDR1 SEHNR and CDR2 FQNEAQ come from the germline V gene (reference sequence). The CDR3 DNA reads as TGTGCCAGCAGCTTAGGGACAGGGTATTTGGAGCAGTACTTC. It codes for CASSLGTGYLEQYF.

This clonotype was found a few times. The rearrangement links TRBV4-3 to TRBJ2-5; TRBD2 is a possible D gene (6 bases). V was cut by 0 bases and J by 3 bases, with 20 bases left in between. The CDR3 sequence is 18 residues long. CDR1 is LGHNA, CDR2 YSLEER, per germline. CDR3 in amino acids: CASSQDPGWGGREETQYF. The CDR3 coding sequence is TGCGCCAGCAGCCAAGATCCGGGTTGGGGAGGCAGAGAAGAGACCCAGTACTTC.

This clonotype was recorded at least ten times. The CDR3 region has the DNA TGTGCCAGCAGGCCCCAGGGATCTAATTCACCCCTCCACTTT. This translates into CASRPQGSNSPLHF. This rearrangement joins TRBV12-3 or TRBV12-4 to TRBJ1-6; D is perhaps TRBD1 (5 bases). Trimming cost V 6 bases and J 6 bases, with 12 bases left between them. This CDR3 has 14 amino acids.

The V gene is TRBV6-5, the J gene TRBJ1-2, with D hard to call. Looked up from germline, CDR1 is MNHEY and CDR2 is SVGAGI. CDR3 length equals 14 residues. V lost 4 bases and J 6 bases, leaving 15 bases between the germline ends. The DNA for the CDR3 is TGTGCCAGCAGTTTGGCAGCAACCAATCATGGCTACACCTTC. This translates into CASSLAATNHGYTF.

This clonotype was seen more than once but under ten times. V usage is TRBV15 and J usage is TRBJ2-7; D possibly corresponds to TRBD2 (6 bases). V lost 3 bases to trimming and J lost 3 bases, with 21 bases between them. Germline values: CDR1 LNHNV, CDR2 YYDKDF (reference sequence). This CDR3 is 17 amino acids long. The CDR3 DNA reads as TGTGCCACCAGCAGTTCCCGCGGGGTCTCGACAAGCTACGAGCAGTACTTC. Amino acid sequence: CATSSSRGVSTSYEQYF.

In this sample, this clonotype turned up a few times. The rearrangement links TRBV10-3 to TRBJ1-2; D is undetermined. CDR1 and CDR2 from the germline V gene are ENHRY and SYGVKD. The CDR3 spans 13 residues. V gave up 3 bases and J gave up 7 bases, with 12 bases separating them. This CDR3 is CAISDNGIRGYTF. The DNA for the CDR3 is TGTGCCATCAGTGATAATGGGATCCGTGGCTACACCTTC.

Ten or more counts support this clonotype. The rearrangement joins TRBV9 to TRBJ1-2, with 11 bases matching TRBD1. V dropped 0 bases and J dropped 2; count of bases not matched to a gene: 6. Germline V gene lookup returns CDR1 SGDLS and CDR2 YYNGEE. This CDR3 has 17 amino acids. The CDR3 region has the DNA TGTGCCAGCAGCGTAGACGGACAGGGGGCTCTAAACTATGGCTACACCTTC. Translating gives CASSVDGQGALNYGYTF.

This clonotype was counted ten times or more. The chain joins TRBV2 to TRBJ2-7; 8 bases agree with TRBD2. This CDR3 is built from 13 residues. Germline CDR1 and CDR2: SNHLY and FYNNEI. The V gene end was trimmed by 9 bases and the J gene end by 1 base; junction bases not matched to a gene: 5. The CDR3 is CASTGTSSYEQYF. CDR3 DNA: TGTGCCAGTACCGGGACTAGTTCCTACGAGCAGTACTTC.

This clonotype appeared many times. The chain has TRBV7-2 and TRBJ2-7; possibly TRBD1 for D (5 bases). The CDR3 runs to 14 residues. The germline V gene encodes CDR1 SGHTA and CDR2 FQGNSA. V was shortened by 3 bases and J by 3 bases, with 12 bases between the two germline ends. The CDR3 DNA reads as TGTGCCAGCAGCTTCCGACAGCGAGGCTACGAGCAGTACTTC. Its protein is CASSFRQRGYEQYF.

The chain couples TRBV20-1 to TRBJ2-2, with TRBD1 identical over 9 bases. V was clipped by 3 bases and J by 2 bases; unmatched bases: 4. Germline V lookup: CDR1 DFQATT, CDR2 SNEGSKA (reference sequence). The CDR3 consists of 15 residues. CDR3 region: CSARNRGRNTGELFF. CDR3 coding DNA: TGCAGTGCTAGGAACAGGGGGCGCAACACCGGGGAGCTGTTTTTT.

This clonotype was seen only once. The chain's CDR3 is CASSLGYSDRVEAFF. DNA for the CDR3: TGTGCCAGCAGCCTAGGCTACAGTGACAGGGTGGAAGCTTTCTTT. This rearrangement joins TRBV5-6 to TRBJ1-1, with TRBD1 matching over 7 bases. Per germline, CDR1 SGHDT and CDR2 YYEEEE. Trimming removed 4 bases from V and 8 bases from J; junction bases left unmatched: 14. The CDR3 extends over 15 amino acids.